This TCR beta chain was recorded in a study of PD-1 blockade in classical Hodgkin lymphoma. The germline V gene encodes CDR1 SNHLY and CDR2 FYNNEI. This CDR3 spans 12 amino acids. The trim removed 5 bases at V and 12 bases at J, leaving 7 bases unmatched. Findings and limits, study-wide: Relapsed/refractory patients reportedly had the lowest baseline TCR diversity, below newly diagnosed patients, who were below healthy donors. Excluded were patients who started nivolumab under 1 year after ASCT, a group that had lower diversity. Significant TCR diversity gains by C4D1 occurred in CD4+ but not CD8+ cells.

Some clones are missing from TCRdb's copy, which holds only in-frame ones; the method was immunoSEQ multiplex PCR. The sample carries roughly 60,000 clones, 90% recorded once. On this clone itself: Its antigen is unknown.

Relapse was seen in all patients after autologous stem cell transplantation, and brentuximab vedotin exposure was variable. The sequences come from peripheral blood mononuclear cells (PBMCs), collected at baseline. V and J are TRBV2 and TRBJ2-1; 7 bases fit TRBD1. The TCR was taken from a human donor with classical Hodgkin lymphoma. CDR3 DNA: TGTGCCAGCAGTAGACAGGGTTCGGTGCAGTTCTTC. This encodes CASSRQGSVQFF.